Described below is a single T cell receptor (beta chain) sequence and its context. These data originate in a study of blood T cell repertoires in COVID-19. Methods used by the authors: Amplifying reference gene primers gave estimates of nucleated cell counts. Measured with immunoSEQ multiplex PCR; TCRdb has only the in-frame clones, and not every one. The V and J calls and clone size are taken from that table; D and trimming were inferred from the DNA. The sample yields fewer than 110,000 clones, about 90% seen once. Germline lookup yields CDR1 MNHEY and CDR2 SVGAGI. Trimming removed 6 bases from V and 0 bases from J, with 14 bases in between. CDR3 length: 15 residues.

The V call is TRBV6-5, the J call TRBJ1-1; no clear D gene. Material: peripheral blood. The clonotype was recovered from a man between 45 and 60 years old with acute or convalescent COVID-19. The CDR3 DNA sequence: TGTGCCAGCAGAACCGGCCGGGAGATGAACACTGAAGCTTTCTTT. This gives the protein CASRTGREMNTEAFF.